This T cell receptor beta chain was identified during a study of control samples from healthy donors and cancer patients. Method: immunoSEQ multiplex PCR; TCRdb's copy keeps in-frame clones and lacks some. The sample consists of around 200,000 clones, over 80% of them appearing once. CDR3 length: 15 amino acids. V lost 7 bases and J lost 1; bases outside the gene matches: 8. The germline gives CDR1 SGHRS, CDR2 YFSETQ. The sequencing sample was made of blood. The origin of this receptor is a man aged 18 to 29 in good health. The genes are TRBV5-1 and TRBJ2-5; 9 nucleotides align to TRBD2. CDR3 amino acids: CASGFSGGFQETQYF. The CDR3 DNA follows: TGCGCCAGCGGGTTTAGCGGGGGTTTCCAAGAGACCCAGTACTTC.